The next 17 T cell receptor beta chains were all read from a single sample in a study of T cell responses to AZD1222 COVID-19 vaccine. Repertoires were generated with immunoSEQ multiplex PCR, while TCRdb's copy carries only in-frame clones and drops some. The sample has roughly 170,000 clones; almost 90% are singletons. This sample comprised peripheral blood, obtained on day 0 of AZD1222 vaccination. These receptors all come from an adult in good health.

The V gene is TRBV19, the J gene TRBJ2-4, with 8 positions matching TRBD1. V lost 10 bases, J lost 8 bases, and 16 bases stayed unmatched. The CDR3 covers 15 residues. Germline values: CDR1 LNHDA, CDR2 SQIVND (reference sequence). CDR3 in DNA: TGTGCCACAACCCGACTAGGGACAGGCGGGGACATTCAGTACTTC. Its translation: CATTRLGTGGDIQYF.

The chain combines TRBV28 with TRBJ2-3, with no clear D. The germline V gene has CDR1 MDHEN and CDR2 SYDVKM. This CDR3 is built from 13 residues. V lost 7 bases, J lost 1 base, and 9 bases lay in between. CDR3 region: CASTLPGTDTQYF. The DNA for the CDR3 is TGTGCCAGCACCCTCCCAGGCACAGATACGCAGTATTTT.

This sequence joins TRBV6-2 or TRBV6-3 and TRBJ1-1, with unresolved D. The CDR3 contains 12 residues. CDR1 and CDR2 (germline): MNHEY, SVGEGT. V lost 2 bases and J lost 11, with 12 bases in between. The CDR3 spells CASSYNPLRAFF. The CDR3 nucleotides read TGTGCCAGCAGTTACAACCCCCTAAGGGCTTTCTTT.

This chain connects TRBV3-1 (or the pseudogene TRBV3-2) to TRBJ2-3; no clear D. V lost 1 base and J 1 base, leaving 6 bases between the germline ends. The CDR3 totals 14 residues. Germline CDR1 is LGHDT and CDR2 is YNNKEL (reference sequence). The CDR3 loop reads CASSQGAGTDTQYF. CDR3 in DNA: TGTGCCAGCAGCCAAGGGGCAGGCACAGATACGCAGTATTTT.

The chain employs TRBV2 and TRBJ1-3; weak D call: TRBD1 (6 bases). Trimming removed 4 bases at V and 9 bases at J, with 19 bases between. CDR3 length: 15 amino acids. Germline CDR1 SNHLY, CDR2 FYNNEI. CDR3 sequence reads: CASSGRRGHQGTIYF. In DNA form, the CDR3 reads TGTGCCAGCAGTGGGCGAAGGGGACACCAGGGCACCATATATTTT. The entire variable domain, with the rest obtained from reference TRBV2 and TRBJ1-3, is as follows: EPEVTQTPSHQVTQMGQEVILRCVPISNHLYFYWYRQILGQKVEFLVSFYNNEISEKSEIFDDQFSVERPDGSNFTLKIRSTKLEDSAMYFCASSGRRGHQGTIYFGEGSWLTVV.

The J gene is TRBJ1-2, the V gene TRBV7-9, with 9 bases identical to TRBD1. Germline CDR1 SEHNR, CDR2 FQNEAQ (reference sequence). The CDR3 has 14 residues. V was clipped by 4 bases and J by 7 bases; unmatched bases: 7. The CDR3 DNA follows: TGTGCCAGCAGCTCCCGACAGGGGGTGGGTGGCTACACCTTC. This encodes CASSSRQGVGGYTF.

This clone was detected once. The chain recombines TRBV18 with TRBJ1-2; no definite D call. The CDR3 extends over 12 amino acids. CDR1 is KGHSH, CDR2 LQKENI, per germline. V gave up 1 base and J gave up 12 bases, with 12 bases separating them. The CDR3 DNA reads TGTGCCAGCTCACCACGGTGGCCGGGTAACACCTTC. It translates to CASSPRWPGNTF.

J is TRBJ2-1 and V is TRBV7-8; TRBD1 or TRBD2 may be the D gene (5 bases each). Germline CDR1 reads SGHVS; CDR2 reads FQNEAQ. The CDR3 has 16 residues. V lost 5 bases to trimming and J lost 8 bases, with 22 bases between them. The CDR3, as DNA: TGTGCCAGCAGCGAGGGGCGAACCCGGGTTGGAGATGAGCAGTTCTTC. Protein product: CASSEGRTRVGDEQFF.

The V call is TRBV30, the J call TRBJ1-3; 7 positions match TRBD1. The CDR3 loop spans 15 amino acids. Looked up from germline, CDR1 is GTSNPN and CDR2 is SVGIG (reference sequence). With 1 base clipped from V and 0 bases from J, the junction kept 3 bases outside the gene matches. CDR3 in amino acids: CAWSGDRASGNTIYF. Written as DNA, the CDR3 is TGTGCCTGGAGTGGCGACAGGGCCTCTGGAAACACCATATATTTT.

The chain couples TRBV4-1 to TRBJ2-7, with a weak D call TRBD1 (6 bases). The CDR3 has 14 amino acids. CDR1 is MGHRA, CDR2 YSYEKL, per germline. The V gene lost 1 base and the J gene lost 6 bases, with 13 bases spanning the gap. CDR3 DNA: TGCGCCAGCAGCCAAGCAGGGGCGCGAGTCGAGCAGTACTTC. Its protein is CASSQAGARVEQYF.

The chain is built from TRBV12-3 or TRBV12-4 and TRBJ2-7; TRBD2 matches at 8 bases. With V trimmed by 6 bases and J by 4 bases, 2 bases remained unmatched. The CDR3 spans 12 residues. The CDR3 reads CASSREGYEQYF. CDR3 bases: TGTGCCAGCAGCCGGGAGGGTTACGAGCAGTACTTC.

The CDR3 region is CASSSGGQSPETQYF. Here the CDR3 DNA reads TGTGCCAGCAGCTCAGGGGGCCAATCCCCGGAGACCCAGTACTTC. This sequence joins TRBV9 and TRBJ2-5, with TRBD1 matching 8 bases. The CDR3 loop spans 15 amino acids. Losses at the gene ends were 4 bases for V and 5 bases for J; bases not matched to a gene: 10. Per the germline V gene, CDR1 is SGDLS and CDR2 is YYNGEE.

The chain is built from TRBV4-3 and TRBJ2-7; D tentatively fits TRBD1 or TRBD2 (6 bases each). CDR3 length: 13 residues. Trimming stripped 1 base from V and 6 bases from J, with 10 bases between. The germline V gene has CDR1 LGHNA and CDR2 YSLEER. The CDR3 region is CASSQAGAAEQYF. Here the CDR3 DNA reads TGCGCCAGCAGCCAAGCGGGGGCGGCCGAGCAGTACTTC.

This sequence joins TRBV7-2 and TRBJ1-2, with unresolved D. Trimming took 6 bases from V and 4 from J, leaving 12 bases between them. CDR1 is SGHTA, CDR2 FQGNSA, per germline. The CDR3 loop spans 13 amino acids. CDR3 coding DNA: TGTGCCAGCAGAGTCGGAGGTAGCTATGGCTACACCTTC. As protein: CASRVGGSYGYTF.

The J gene is TRBJ2-7, the V gene TRBV19; maybe TRBD1 (6 bases). The CDR3 extends over 15 amino acids. V was shortened by 5 bases and J by 3 bases, with 17 bases between the two germline ends. Per germline, CDR1 LNHDA and CDR2 SQIVND (reference sequence). The DNA for the CDR3 is TGTGCCAGTAGTCCGCTTGGGGGCCCCTTCTACGAGCAGTACTTC. This encodes CASSPLGGPFYEQYF.

This rearrangement joins TRBV29-1 to TRBJ2-2; D not resolved. CDR1 is SQVTM and CDR2 is ANQGSEA in the germline V gene. The CDR3 is 13 residues long. Between the trimmed V and J ends, which lost 3 bases and 4 bases, there was a span of 9 bases. The CDR3 nucleotides read TGCAGCGTTGACCCCCTATCCACCGGGGAGCTGTTTTTT. Protein product: CSVDPLSTGELFF.

The rearrangement uses TRBV7-8 and TRBJ2-7; 8 bases line up with TRBD1. The ends lost 7 bases at V and 2 bases at J; junction bases unmatched: 16. This CDR3 has 17 residues. CDR1 is SGHVS and CDR2 is FQNEAQ in the germline V gene. The CDR3 DNA follows: TGTGCCAGCACCAAAGGACAGGGAGCAAGCGTTACCTACGAGCAGTACTTC. Translation: CASTKGQGASVTYEQYF.